The 24 T cell receptor beta chains given below trace back to one sample, sequenced in a study of radiation and T cells in renal cell carcinoma. The protocol was immunoSEQ multiplex PCR, while the TCRdb copy is restricted to in-frame clones and leaves out a portion. This sample has more than 95,000 clones, with around 80% found just once. Time point defined: baseline pretreatment blood. Treatment: 15 Gy SBRT to primary tumor, nephrectomy 4 weeks later. The specimen was blood, collected from a patient whose treatment included radiotherapy and nephrectomy. The receptor set was obtained from a woman aged 60-75 years with renal cell carcinoma.

The CDR3, as DNA: TGTGCCGCGGGAAGGGCCCCTGTATATGAAAAACTGTTTTTT. It codes for CAAGRAPVYEKLFF. This chain links TRBV28 with TRBJ1-4, with D hard to call. Germline lookup yields CDR1 MDHEN and CDR2 SYDVKM. This CDR3 is built from 14 residues. V shed 11 bases and J shed 6 bases, with 19 bases lying between them.

J is TRBJ2-5 and V is TRBV27; TRBD2 might be the D (6 bases). This CDR3 has 17 amino acids. The V gene lost 5 bases and the J gene lost 1 base, with 20 bases spanning the gap. Germline-derived CDR1 and CDR2 are MNHEY and SMNVEV (reference sequence). The CDR3 coding sequence is TGTGCCAGCAGTGCGATCGGGACTCCCGGGCGCCAAGAGACCCAGTACTTC. It specifies CASSAIGTPGRQETQYF.

This chain joins TRBV28 and TRBJ2-7, with TRBD1 matching 8 bases. J was trimmed by 5 bases and V by 5 bases; bases with no gene match: 11. The CDR3 consists of 15 residues. CDR1 is MDHEN and CDR2 is SYDVKM in the germline V gene. The CDR3 bases are TGTGCCAGCAGTCCCTGGACAGGGATATCCCACGAGCAGTACTTC. Translating it yields CASSPWTGISHEQYF.

V and J are TRBV18 and TRBJ2-2; the D gene is possibly TRBD1 (6 bases). Germline V lookup: CDR1 KGHSH, CDR2 LQKENI. This CDR3 is built from 14 residues. Trimming removed 3 bases from V and 4 bases from J, with 9 bases in between. The CDR3 bases are TGTGCCAGCTCACCTGGGGACACCACCGGGGAGCTGTTTTTT. It yields the protein CASSPGDTTGELFF.

The chain uses TRBV6-1 and TRBJ2-1; 15 nucleotides agree with TRBD2. The V gene's germline CDR1 is MNHNS and CDR2 SASEGT. V lost 2 bases and J lost 10; bases outside the gene matches: 6. CDR3 length: 16 amino acids. In DNA form, the CDR3 reads TGTGCCAGCAGTGAATTAGGACTAGCGGGAGGGGGGGAGCAGTTCTTC. This encodes CASSELGLAGGGEQFF.

The genes are TRBV6-6 and TRBJ2-2, with 8 bases matching TRBD1. V trimming: 6 bases; J trimming: 3 bases; junction bases outside the gene matches: 9. The germline V gene encodes CDR1 MNHNY and CDR2 SVGAGI (reference sequence). The CDR3 sequence is 16 residues long. CDR3 in DNA: TGTGCCAGCAGCCCCGGACAGGGAAAGGACACCGGGGAGCTGTTTTTT. As protein: CASSPGQGKDTGELFF.

This sequence joins TRBV9 and TRBJ1-4; D ambiguous. Trimming removed 0 bases from V and 7 bases from J, with 10 bases in between. CDR3 length: 14 amino acids. Germline V gene lookup returns CDR1 SGDLS and CDR2 YYNGEE. CDR3 nucleotide sequence: TGTGCCAGCAGCGTAGATCCAAAAGGTGAAAAACTGTTTTTT. Translated, it gives CASSVDPKGEKLFF.

This chain joins TRBV10-1 and TRBJ2-3; tentatively, D is TRBD2 (6 bases). Germline lookup yields CDR1 WNHNN and CDR2 SYGVQD (reference sequence). The V end was cut by 0 bases, the J end by 2 bases, with 12 bases between. This CDR3 comprises 16 residues. The CDR3 bases are TGCGCCAGCAGTGAGTCGGGGGAGCGGGTCACAGATACGCAGTATTTT. Amino acids: CASSESGERVTDTQYF.

The gene calls are TRBV6-1 and TRBJ1-5; perhaps TRBD1 as D (5 bases). The CDR3 sequence is 15 residues long. Germline values: CDR1 MNHNS, CDR2 SASEGT. V was shortened by 6 bases and J by 0 bases, with 12 bases between the two germline ends. The CDR3 DNA sequence: TGTGCCAGCAGCCGGGACGGTTTTAGCAATCAGCCCCAGCATTTT. Its protein product is CASSRDGFSNQPQHF.

The V gene is TRBV19, the J gene TRBJ2-1; D uncertain. The CDR3 extends over 12 amino acids. The germline V gene encodes CDR1 LNHDA and CDR2 SQIVND (reference sequence). V lost 6 bases, J lost 9 bases, and 12 bases lay in between. CDR3 bases: TGTGCCAGTAGCCAAGAGTTTGTTGAGCAGTTCTTC. Translation: CASSQEFVEQFF.

Comment on this clone: A much larger clone is a single base away; this may be a read error. In the same sample, other DNA sequences code for this CDR3. V and J are TRBV18 and TRBJ2-7; no firm D call. This CDR3 is built from 14 residues. CDR1 and CDR2 (germline): KGHSH, LQKENI. In DNA form, the CDR3 reads TGTGCCAGTTCACCAGCGTTATGGGGCTACGAGCAGTACTTC. This codes for CASSPALWGYEQYF.

The rearrangement uses TRBV6-5 and TRBJ1-5; D is undetermined. Germline CDR1 and CDR2: MNHEY and SVGAGI. This CDR3 contains 12 residues. The ends were cut back, 10 bases at V and 3 bases at J, with 10 bases in the middle. CDR3 amino acids: CATHPNNQPQHF. The CDR3 region has the DNA TGTGCCACCCACCCCAACAATCAGCCCCAGCATTTT.

The rearrangement links TRBV4-1 to TRBJ1-4; D might be TRBD1 (6 bases). The V end was cut by 0 bases, the J end by 5 bases, with 16 bases between. Germline lookup yields CDR1 MGHRA and CDR2 YSYEKL. The CDR3 has 17 residues. The DNA of the CDR3 is TGCGCCAGCAGCCAAGATCCCGGGGGCAGACTAAATGAAAAACTGTTTTTT. Translation: CASSQDPGGRLNEKLFF.

There are a few counts of this clone. The chain recombines TRBV7-3 with TRBJ2-2; a weak D match, TRBD1 (5 bases). V lost 2 bases, J lost 12 bases, and 13 bases lay in between. There are 13 residues in the CDR3. The germline V gene encodes CDR1 SGHTA and CDR2 FQGTGA. Written as DNA, the CDR3 is TGTGCCAGCAGCTTAGGCGGACGACAGCAGCTGTTTTTT. Amino acid sequence: CASSLGGRQQLFF. Complete variable domain (other parts from reference TRBV7-3 and TRBJ2-2): GAGVSQTPSNKVTEKGKYVELRCDPISGHTALYWYRQSLGQGPEFLIYFQGTGAADDSGLPNDRFFAVRPEGSVSTLKIQRTERGDSAVYLCASSLGGRQQLFFGEGSRLTVL.

The chain uses TRBV5-1 and TRBJ2-7; 7 nucleotides align to TRBD2. Trimming removed 4 bases from V and 2 bases from J; junction bases left unmatched: 15. The CDR3 runs to 17 residues. Germline CDR1 reads SGHRS; CDR2 reads YFSETQ. CDR3 in DNA: TGCGCCAGCAGCCCGGGGCTAGCGGATACTATCGCCTACGAGCAGTACTTC. Translating gives CASSPGLADTIAYEQYF.

This chain connects TRBV5-5 to TRBJ1-6, with D unresolved. V lost 4 bases, J lost 5 bases, and 10 bases lay in between. The CDR3 spans 14 residues. The germline V gene encodes CDR1 SGHKS and CDR2 YYEKEE (reference sequence). The CDR3 sequence is CASSAGRDNSPLHF. For the CDR3, the DNA is TGTGCCAGCAGCGCCGGACGGGATAATTCACCCCTCCACTTT.

This clone was seen only a few times. The genes are TRBV19 and TRBJ1-5; D gene uncertain. This CDR3 comprises 13 residues. The germline V and J ends were trimmed by 4 bases and 4 bases, with 8 bases remaining between them. From germline, CDR1 is LNHDA and CDR2 SQIVND (reference sequence). The CDR3 DNA is TGTGCCAGTAGTACTCCGGGGAATCAGCCCCAGCATTTT. As protein: CASSTPGNQPQHF.

V is TRBV7-9 and J is TRBJ1-1, with 8 nucleotides matching TRBD1. The CDR3 consists of 14 residues. Germline values: CDR1 SEHNR, CDR2 FQNEAQ (reference sequence). The junction had 5 bases not matched to a gene; V was cut back by 5 bases and J by 3 bases. The CDR3 sequence is CASSPETGDTEAFF. The CDR3, as DNA: TGTGCCAGCAGCCCCGAGACAGGGGACACTGAAGCTTTCTTT.

The chain uses TRBV6-5 and TRBJ1-3; D not resolved. Per the germline V gene, CDR1 is MNHEY and CDR2 is SVGAGI. The CDR3 totals 14 residues. Trimming removed 7 bases at V and 0 bases at J, with 10 bases between. The DNA of the CDR3 is TGTGCCAGCACCGGCTTCGGCTCTGGAAACACCATATATTTT. The encoded protein is CASTGFGSGNTIYF.

The gene calls are TRBV19 and TRBJ2-1; TRBD2 matches at 9 bases. This CDR3 is 14 amino acids long. J lost 9 bases, V lost 4 bases, and 7 bases had no gene match. CDR1 is LNHDA and CDR2 is SQIVND in the germline V gene (reference sequence). CDR3 amino acids: CASSTAGGRGEQFF. CDR3 bases: TGTGCCAGTAGTACAGCGGGAGGTCGGGGTGAGCAGTTCTTC.

The V and J genes are TRBV6-5 and TRBJ2-7, with D maybe TRBD1 (5 bases). Trimming took 7 bases from V and 7 from J, leaving 20 bases between them. This CDR3 has 14 residues. Germline V CDR1 and CDR2: MNHEY, SVGAGI. CDR3 sequence reads: CASTSQGRLAEQYF. The CDR3 region has the DNA TGTGCCAGCACCAGCCAGGGCAGACTTGCGGAGCAGTACTTC.

CDR3 region: CASSLTGSYGYTF. The CDR3 DNA is TGTGCCAGCAGTTTAACTGGGAGCTATGGCTACACCTTC. This chain joins TRBV27 and TRBJ1-2; D gene unclear. The CDR3 totals 13 residues. The V gene lost 2 bases and the J gene lost 4 bases, with 8 bases spanning the gap. Germline CDR1 is MNHEY and CDR2 is SMNVEV (reference sequence).

The V call is TRBV6-6, the J call TRBJ2-1; no firm D call. The length of the CDR3 is 14 residues. Germline V CDR1 and CDR2: MNHNY, SVGAGI (reference sequence). Between the trimmed V and J ends, which lost 7 bases and 6 bases, there was a span of 16 bases. For the CDR3, the DNA is TGTGCCAGCACCCCCTGGCCGCCCTCCAATGAGCAGTTCTTC. Encoded protein: CASTPWPPSNEQFF.

The table lists this clone with a few counts. The rearrangement uses TRBV11-2 and TRBJ2-7; D unclear. Germline V gene data show CDR1 as SGHAT and CDR2 as FQNNGV. With 1 base removed from V and 0 bases from J, the gap between germline ends came to 10 bases. This CDR3 has 15 residues. CDR3 coding DNA: TGTGCCAGCAGCTTAGGGCTAGATAGCTCCTACGAGCAGTACTTC. As protein: CASSLGLDSSYEQYF.